These T cell receptor beta chains were read from a single sample in a study of neurological immune-mediated disorders. MiXCR, applied by TCRdb to the 5' RACE reads, yields one record per CDR3 protein. This sample has roughly 43,000 distinct CDR3 sequences, with around 1.9% found just once. The sequenced sample was PBMCs. The origin of the receptors is a middle-aged woman with multiple sclerosis. The CDR3 runs from the conserved cysteine through the conserved F or W. The order of the fields is J gene, V gene, clone size, D gene, CDR3 protein, CDR3 DNA. D genes are given only for firm matches. Clone size is not always given. Where it is, it says once, few, many or a class for expanded clones.

TRBJ1-6,TRBV5-1,many,.,CASSLGQTNSPLHF,TGCGCCAGCAGCTTGGGACAGACTAATTCACCCCTCCACTTT
TRBJ2-7,TRBV6-5,many,.,CASSYRRTYEQYF,TGTGCCAGCAGTTACAGGCGGACCTACGAGCAGTACTTC
TRBJ2-3,TRBV10-3,many,TRBD1,CAISVQQGVTDTQYF,TGTGCCATCAGTGTCCAACAGGGGGTCACAGATACGCAGTATTTT
TRBJ1-5,TRBV20-1,many,TRBD1,CSARGQAGQPQHF,TGCAGTGCACGGGGACAGGCGGGGCAGCCCCAGCATTTT
TRBJ2-1,TRBV5-1,many,.,CASSLDSPWNEQFF,TGCGCCAGCAGCTTGGATTCTCCTTGGAATGAGCAGTTCTTC
TRBJ1-2,TRBV7-9,many,.,CASSLGVRANYGYTF,TGTGCCAGCAGCTTGGGTGTGAGGGCTAACTATGGCTACACCTTC
TRBJ1-1,TRBV6-6,many,.,CASSSAGGRSTEAFF,TGTGCCAGCAGTTCCGCCGGCGGAAGGAGCACTGAAGCTTTCTTT
TRBJ2-4,TRBV5-1,many,TRBD1,CASSFGTGEGRNIQYF,TGCGCCAGCAGCTTCGGGACAGGAGAAGGAAGGAACATTCAGTACTTC
TRBJ2-1,TRBV5-1,many,TRBD2,CASSLVAGGMDEQFF,TGCGCCAGCAGCTTGGTAGCGGGGGGGATGGATGAGCAGTTCTTC
TRBJ1-5,TRBV29-1,many,TRBD1,CSVDGQGDQPQHF,TGCAGCGTTGACGGACAGGGGGACCAGCCCCAGCATTTT
TRBJ2-1,TRBV7-2,many,TRBD2,CASSLAAGAQSSYNEQFF,TGTGCCAGCAGCTTAGCAGCGGGGGCTCAGAGCTCCTACAATGAGCAGTTCTTC
TRBJ2-3,TRBV24-1,many,TRBD2,CATSDPLAGGPDTQYF,TGTGCCACCAGTGATCCACTAGCGGGGGGGCCAGATACGCAGTATTTT
TRBJ1-1,TRBV5-1,many,TRBD1,CASSWGTGTPLEAFF,TGCGCCAGCAGCTGGGGGACAGGGACCCCGTTAGAAGCTTTCTTT
TRBJ2-7,TRBV12-3/TRBV12-4,many,.,CASQKGGYEQYF,TGTGCCAGCCAAAAAGGGGGCTACGAGCAGTACTTC
TRBJ1-4,TRBV12-3/TRBV12-4,many,TRBD1,CASSLDRPRTNEKLFF,TGTGCCAGCAGCTTGGACAGGCCGAGAACTAATGAAAAACTGTTTTTT
TRBJ2-5,TRBV4-1,many,.,CASSRSKGYQETQYF,TGCGCCAGCAGCCGAAGCAAGGGGTACCAAGAGACCCAGTACTTC
TRBJ2-1,TRBV5-1,many,.,CASSLGAQGSNEQFF,TGCGCCAGCAGCTTGGGTGCACAGGGTTCGAATGAGCAGTTCTTC
TRBJ1-4,TRBV7-9,many,.,CASSHGREEREKLFF,TGTGCCAGCAGCCATGGACGTGAAGAGAGAGAAAAACTGTTTTTT
TRBJ1-2,TRBV12-3/TRBV12-4,.,.,CASSSITWVGDYGYTF,TGTGCCAGCAGTTCAATTACCTGGGTAGGAGACTATGGCTACACCTTC
TRBJ1-2,TRBV15,many,.,CATSRDRWRYDGYTF,TGTGCCACCAGCAGAGATAGGTGGAGATATGATGGCTACACCTTC
TRBJ2-1,TRBV11-2,many,.,CASSLDLVSQNEQFF,TGTGCCAGCAGCTTAGATCTTGTCAGCCAGAATGAGCAGTTCTTC
TRBJ1-2,TRBV12-3/TRBV12-4,many,.,CASSFGGGGYGYTF,TGTGCCAGCAGTTTCGGCGGGGGCGGCTATGGCTACACCTTC
TRBJ1-1,TRBV4-1,many,.,CASSHLGRGDTEAFF,TGCGCCAGCAGCCACCTCGGACGGGGGGACACTGAAGCTTTCTTT
TRBJ2-3,TRBV5-1,many,.,CASRQGRYPDTQYF,TGCGCCAGCAGACAGGGCCGTTATCCAGATACGCAGTATTTT